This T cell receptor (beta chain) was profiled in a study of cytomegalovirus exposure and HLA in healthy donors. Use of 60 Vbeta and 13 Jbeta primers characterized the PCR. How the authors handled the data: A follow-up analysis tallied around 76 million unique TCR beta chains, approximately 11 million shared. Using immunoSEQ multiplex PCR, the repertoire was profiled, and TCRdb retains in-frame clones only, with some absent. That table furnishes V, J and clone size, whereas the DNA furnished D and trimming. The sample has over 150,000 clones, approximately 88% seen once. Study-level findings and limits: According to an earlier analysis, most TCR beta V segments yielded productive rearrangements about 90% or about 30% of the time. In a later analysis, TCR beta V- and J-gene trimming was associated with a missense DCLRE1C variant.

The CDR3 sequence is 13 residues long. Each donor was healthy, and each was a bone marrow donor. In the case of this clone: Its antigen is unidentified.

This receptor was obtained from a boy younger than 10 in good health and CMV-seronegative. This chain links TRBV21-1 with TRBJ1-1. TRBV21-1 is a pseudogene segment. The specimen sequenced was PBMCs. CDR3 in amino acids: CASSRGGGTEAFF. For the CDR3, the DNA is TGTGCCAGCAGCAGAGGGGGGGGCACTGAAGCTTTCTTT.